In its sample, the clone carrying this TCR beta chain was seen once. Antigen unknown. Profiling relied on immunoSEQ multiplex PCR, and the TCRdb table lists in-frame clones only, not all of them. The sample records approximately 150,000 clones, about 90% being singletons. The sample is drawn from a study of cytomegalovirus exposure and HLA in healthy donors. Study-wide context: The 90 to 150 validation repertoires, a later analysis reported, used the same platform as the 650 to 800 repertoires from the first cohort. General observations from the study: Researchers counted 164 TCR beta chains as cytomegalovirus-associated.

The germline V gene has CDR1 MDHEN and CDR2 SYDVKM. The CDR3 totals 13 residues. Trimming cost V 7 bases and J 7 bases, with 16 bases left between them. The donors were in the roughly 120-subject validation cohort; that cohort was separate from the approximately 700-subject first cohort. The sequence was obtained from a woman aged 18-35 years in good health and CMV-seropositive. The gene calls are TRBV28 and TRBJ1-2, with D uncertain. The specimen sequenced was PBMCs. CDR3 in DNA: TGTGCCAGCACCAAAATCTCCCCGGGTGGCTACACCTTC. Its translation is CASTKISPGGYTF.